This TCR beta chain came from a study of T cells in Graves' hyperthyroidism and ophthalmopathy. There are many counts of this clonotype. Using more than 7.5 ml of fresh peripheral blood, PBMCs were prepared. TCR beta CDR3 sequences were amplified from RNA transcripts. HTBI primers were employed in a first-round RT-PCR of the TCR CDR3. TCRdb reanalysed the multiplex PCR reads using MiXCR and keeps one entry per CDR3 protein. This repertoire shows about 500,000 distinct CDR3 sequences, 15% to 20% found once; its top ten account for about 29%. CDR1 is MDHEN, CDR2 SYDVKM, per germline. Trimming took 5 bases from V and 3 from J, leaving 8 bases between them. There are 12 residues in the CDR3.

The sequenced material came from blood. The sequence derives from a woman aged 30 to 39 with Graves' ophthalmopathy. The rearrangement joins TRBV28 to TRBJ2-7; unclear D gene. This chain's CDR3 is CASSPTYYEQYF. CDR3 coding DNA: TGTGCCAGCAGTCCCACCTACTACGAGCAGTACTTC.